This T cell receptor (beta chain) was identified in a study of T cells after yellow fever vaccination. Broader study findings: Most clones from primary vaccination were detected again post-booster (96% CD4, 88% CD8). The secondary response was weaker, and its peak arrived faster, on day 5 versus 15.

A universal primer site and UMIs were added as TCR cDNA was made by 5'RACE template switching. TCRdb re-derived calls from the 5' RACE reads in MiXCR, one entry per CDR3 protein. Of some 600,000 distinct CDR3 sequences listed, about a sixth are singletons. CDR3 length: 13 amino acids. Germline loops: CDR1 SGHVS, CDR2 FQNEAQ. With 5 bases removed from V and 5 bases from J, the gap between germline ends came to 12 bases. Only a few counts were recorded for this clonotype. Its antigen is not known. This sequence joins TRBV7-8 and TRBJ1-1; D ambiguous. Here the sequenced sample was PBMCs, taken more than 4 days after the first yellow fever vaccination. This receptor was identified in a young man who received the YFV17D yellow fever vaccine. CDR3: CASSPLGRTEAFF. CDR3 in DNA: TGTGCCAGCAGCCCCCTGGGGAGGACTGAAGCTTTCTTT.